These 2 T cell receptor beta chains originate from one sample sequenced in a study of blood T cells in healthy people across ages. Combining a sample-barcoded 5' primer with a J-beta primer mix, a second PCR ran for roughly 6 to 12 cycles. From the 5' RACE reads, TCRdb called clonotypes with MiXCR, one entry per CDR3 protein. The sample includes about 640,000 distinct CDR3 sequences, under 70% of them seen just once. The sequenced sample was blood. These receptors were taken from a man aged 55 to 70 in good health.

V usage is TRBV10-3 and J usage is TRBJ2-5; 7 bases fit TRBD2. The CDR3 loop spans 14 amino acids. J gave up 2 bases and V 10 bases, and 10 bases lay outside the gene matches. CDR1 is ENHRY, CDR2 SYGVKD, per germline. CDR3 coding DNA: TGTGCCACTCGGGACTACCCGCTACAAGAGACCCAGTACTTC. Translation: CATRDYPLQETQYF.

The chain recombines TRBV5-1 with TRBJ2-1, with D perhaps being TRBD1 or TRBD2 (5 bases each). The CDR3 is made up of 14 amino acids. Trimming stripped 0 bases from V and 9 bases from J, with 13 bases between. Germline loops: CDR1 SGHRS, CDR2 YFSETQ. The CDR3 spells CASSLARGLSEQFF. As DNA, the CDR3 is TGCGCCAGCAGCTTGGCTCGGGGCTTGAGTGAGCAGTTCTTC. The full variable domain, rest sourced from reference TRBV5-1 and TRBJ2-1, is KAGVTQTPRYLIKTRGQQVTLSCSPISGHRSVSWYQQTPGQGLQFLFEYFSETQRNKGNFPGRFSGRQFSNSRSEMNVSTLELGDSALYLCASSLARGLSEQFFGPGTRLTVL.